A selection of T cell receptor beta chains follows, all from one sample in a study of blood T cell repertoires in COVID-19. This table comes from immunoSEQ multiplex PCR, and its TCRdb copy is limited to in-frame clones, with some not included. In the table there are 200,000 to 300,000 clones, roughly 86% of which are singletons. The sequenced sample consisted of peripheral blood. These receptors came from a woman aged 55-70 years with COVID-19, enrolled during active disease. CDR3s include the opening cysteine and the closing phenylalanine or tryptophan. D genes are given only for firm matches. The size field is filled for only some rows; it gives once, few, many or a size class.

D,size,J,V,DNA,CDR3
TRBD2,NA,TRBJ2-4,TRBV18,TGTGCCAGCTCACCGGGAGGGGACGCCGAAAACATTCAGTACTTC,CASSPGGDAENIQYF
NA,NA,TRBJ1-1,TRBV4-2,TGTGCCAGCAGCTTACGGACAGCAGACACTGAAGCTTTCTTT,CASSLRTADTEAFF
NA,NA,TRBJ1-2,TRBV14,TGTGCCAGCAGCCAAGGGAACAGCTACTATGGCTACACCTTC,CASSQGNSYYGYTF
NA,NA,TRBJ2-5,TRBV28,TGTGCCAGCAGTCGGCCGACAGGCGCGGCAGAGACCCAGTACTTC,CASSRPTGAAETQYF
NA,once,TRBJ2-3,TRBV14,TGTGCCAGCAGCCAAGACCGGCTGGGCTGGAGGAGGGATACGCAGTATTTT,CASSQDRLGWRRDTQYF
NA,NA,TRBJ2-7,TRBV6-5,TGTGCCAGCAGTTACTGGCGGGACTCCTACGAGCAGTACTTC,CASSYWRDSYEQYF
TRBD1,NA,TRBJ1-1,TRBV6-4,TGTGCCAGCAGACAGGGGGCGAGCACTGAAGCTTTCTTT,CASRQGASTEAFF
TRBD1,NA,TRBJ2-5,TRBV7-6,TGTGCCAGCAGCTCCGGACAGGGACCACAAGAGACCCAGTACTTC,CASSSGQGPQETQYF
NA,NA,TRBJ2-7,TRBV6-6,TGTGCCAGCAGCCTACCGGACGGGACCTACGAGCAGTACTTC,CASSLPDGTYEQYF
NA,NA,TRBJ2-3,TRBV5-1,TGCGCCAGCAGCTTGGTTAGGGGTTTAATAGATACGCAGTATTTT,CASSLVRGLIDTQYF
NA,few,TRBJ1-5,TRBV7-8,TGTGCCAGCAGCTTAGGGGTGGGGCTGGGCAATCAGCCCCAGCATTTT,CASSLGVGLGNQPQHF
TRBD2,NA,TRBJ2-5,TRBV5-4,TGTGCCAGCCAGACTAGCGGGACGGGTGGTGAGACCCAGTACTTC,CASQTSGTGGETQYF
TRBD1,NA,TRBJ1-3,TRBV6-5,TGTGCCAGCAGTTTCTCGCGGGACAGCGGAAACACCATATATTTT,CASSFSRDSGNTIYF
TRBD1,NA,TRBJ1-3,TRBV4-3,TGCGCCAGCAGCCAAGATACCCAGGGGGCGTATGCTGGAAACACCATATATTTT,CASSQDTQGAYAGNTIYF
TRBD1,NA,TRBJ2-3,TRBV30,TGTGCCTGGAGTGCTCGGACAGGGGGCTTAGATACGCAGTATTTT,CAWSARTGGLDTQYF
NA,NA,TRBJ2-7,TRBV15,TGTGCCACCAGCCCCGATGGGACACACCACGAGCAGTACTTC,CATSPDGTHHEQYF
TRBD2,NA,TRBJ2-1,TRBV10-3,TGTGCCATCAGTGAGTCAAGCGGGAGGTACAATGAGCAGTTCTTC,CAISESSGRYNEQFF
NA,NA,TRBJ2-3,TRBV10-3,TGTGCCATCAGTGGCTCCCAGCGGAGCACAGATACGCAGTATTTT,CAISGSQRSTDTQYF
TRBD1,NA,TRBJ1-2,TRBV29-1,TGCGCAACAGTCGGGACAGGGGTTAACTATGGCTACACCTTC,CATVGTGVNYGYTF
NA,NA,TRBJ1-6,TRBV28,TGTGCCAGCAGGGACGGCGGGAGGAACCTCCACTTT,CASRDGGRNLHF
TRBD2,NA,TRBJ2-2,TRBV7-2,TGTGCCAGCAGCTTAATGGCCGGGACTAGCGGGTTCACCGGGGAGCTGTTTTTT,CASSLMAGTSGFTGELFF
TRBD2,NA,TRBJ2-1,TRBV9,TGTGCCAGCAGCGTAGAGGCGGGAGGGTACAATGAGCAGTTCTTC,CASSVEAGGYNEQFF
NA,NA,TRBJ2-3,TRBV12-5,TGTGCTAGTGGTCGCGCGGATGGTACAGATACGCAGTATTTT,CASGRADGTDTQYF
TRBD1,NA,TRBJ1-6,TRBV7-6,TGTGCCAGCAGCTCTGTCAGGGGGTCCCCCCTCCACTTT,CASSSVRGSPLHF
TRBD2,NA,TRBJ2-1,TRBV29-1,TGCAGCGACGTGACTAGCGGAGACAATGAGCAGTTCTTC,CSDVTSGDNEQFF
TRBD1,NA,TRBJ1-5,TRBV7-9,TGTGCCAGCAGCCCAGGGACAGGGGTTCAGCCCCAGCATTTT,CASSPGTGVQPQHF
NA,NA,TRBJ1-3,TRBV12-3/TRBV12-4,TGTGCCAGCAGTCCAGACATGCAAAACACCATATATTTT,CASSPDMQNTIYF
TRBD1,NA,TRBJ1-2,TRBV18,TGTGCCAGCTCCACGCAGGGACAGGGGTACACCTTC,CASSTQGQGYTF
TRBD2,NA,TRBJ2-1,TRBV3-1/TRBV3-2,TGTGCCAGCAGCCAACTAGCGGGAGCGAACAATGAGCAGTTCTTC,CASSQLAGANNEQFF
NA,NA,TRBJ1-1,TRBV5-1,TGCGCCAGCAGCTTGGGAGTTACGAACACTGAAGCTTTCTTT,CASSLGVTNTEAFF
NA,NA,TRBJ1-2,TRBV6-5,TGTGCCAGCAGTCAGGGTCTCCTTGGCTATGGCTACACCTTC,CASSQGLLGYGYTF
NA,NA,TRBJ2-5,TRBV3-1/TRBV3-2,TGTGCCAGCACCTGGACCCCGGCGGGGGAGACCCAGTACTTC,CASTWTPAGETQYF
TRBD1,once,TRBJ1-2,TRBV6-1,TGTGCCAGCAGTGAAGAGGGGACAGGGCGTAATATCGGCTATGGCTACACCTTC,CASSEEGTGRNIGYGYTF
TRBD2,NA,TRBJ2-1,TRBV28,TGTGCCAGCAGTTCGCTAGCGGGCTCCTACAATGAGCAGTTCTTC,CASSSLAGSYNEQFF
TRBD1,NA,TRBJ1-6,TRBV6-2/TRBV6-3,TGTGCCAGCAGCGGGACAGGGACCCCTAATTCACCCCTCCACTTT,CASSGTGTPNSPLHF